This T cell receptor (beta chain) was documented in a study of Graves' ophthalmopathy and Graves' hyperthyroidism. Other autoimmune diseases, uncontrolled infections, pregnancy or lactation excluded patients from enrollment. Clinical symptoms and serum thyroxine were used for diagnosis; TRAb, thyroid ultrasound and orbital computed tomography were also relied on. Notes on the study in general: The blood repertoire also included most expanded thyroid clonotypes above 0.001 frequency. Predictions made by the model for ophthalmopathy progression reached approximately 70% sensitivity and roughly 79% specificity.

Of note for this clonotype: Its antigen is not identified.

Transcripts of RNA were the source for amplifying TCR beta CDR3 regions. RT-PCR in the first round used HTBI primers; a second-round multiplex PCR followed. TCRdb redid the calling of the multiplex PCR reads with MiXCR, one entry per CDR3 protein. The sample has about 160,000 distinct CDR3 sequences, about 40% seen once. The germline V gene has CDR1 MNHEY and CDR2 SVGEGT. This CDR3 is built from 18 residues. Trimming pared 0 bases from V and 0 bases from J, leaving 14 bases between. This sequence joins TRBV6-2 or TRBV6-3 and TRBJ2-2; D is ambiguous. The clonotype was recovered from a woman aged 40 to 55 with Graves' ophthalmopathy. Specimen: peripheral blood. CDR3 coding DNA: TGTGCCAGCAGTTACTCGATTTTCGGCGGAGCGAACACCGGGGAGCTGTTTTTT. It is translated as CASSYSIFGGANTGELFF.